Listed here are 31 T cell receptor beta chains from one sample, sequenced in a study of blood T cell repertoires in COVID-19. The method was immunoSEQ multiplex PCR; TCRdb's version includes in-frame clones alone and lacks a portion of them. The profile shows approximately 300,000 clones, about 92% of them singletons. Sequencing was carried out using PBMCs or T cells enriched from blood (not recorded which). All receptors come from a woman in her twenties or thirties who had recovered from COVID-19.

The rearrangement joins TRBV3-1 (or the pseudogene TRBV3-2) to TRBJ2-5; D not resolved. CDR3 length: 11 residues. Between the trimmed V and J ends, which lost 0 bases and 7 bases, there was a span of 3 bases. Per the germline V gene, CDR1 is LGHDT and CDR2 is YNNKEL (reference sequence). The CDR3 loop is CASSQDRTQYF. The DNA for the CDR3 is TGTGCCAGCAGCCAAGATCGGACCCAGTACTTC.

This clone has just a few counts. The same CDR3 is also encoded by other DNA sequences in this sample. The V call is TRBV7-9, the J call TRBJ1-1, with a possible D match to TRBD1 (5 bases). CDR1 and CDR2 (germline): SEHNR, FQNEAQ (reference sequence). CDR3 length: 14 amino acids. V was trimmed by 5 bases and J by 4 bases, leaving 14 bases between them. CDR3 loop: CASSLSAGGTEAFF. CDR3 in DNA: TGTGCCAGCAGCCTCTCGGCGGGGGGCACTGAAGCTTTCTTT.

The chain couples TRBV27 to TRBJ2-2, with a weak D call TRBD1 (5 bases). The CDR3 sequence is 15 residues long. From germline, CDR1 is MNHEY and CDR2 SMNVEV (reference sequence). Trimming shortened V by 3 bases and J by 0 bases, and 8 bases separated the two germline ends. In DNA form, the CDR3 reads TGTGCCAGCAGTTTCCCGACAGCGAACACCGGGGAGCTGTTTTTT. It codes for CASSFPTANTGELFF.

The chain uses TRBV6-5 and TRBJ1-3, with D tentatively TRBD1 (5 bases). Germline V lookup: CDR1 MNHEY, CDR2 SVGAGI. CDR3 length: 14 amino acids. V was pared by 7 bases and J by 0 bases, with 10 bases between. The CDR3 nucleotides read TGTGCCAGCACCCAGGGTATCTCTGGAAACACCATATATTTT. Its translation is CASTQGISGNTIYF.

The V and J genes are TRBV9 and TRBJ2-3; 12 nucleotides line up with TRBD2. Trimming cost V 1 base and J 4 bases; bases outside gene matches: 7. Germline V gives CDR1 SGDLS, CDR2 YYNGEE. This CDR3 is built from 17 residues. The CDR3 loop reads CASSVWSSGGAADTQYF. DNA for the CDR3: TGTGCCAGCAGCGTATGGTCTAGCGGGGGGGCAGCAGATACGCAGTATTTT.

The V and J genes are TRBV15 and TRBJ1-1; D uncertain. The CDR3 covers 14 residues. Looked up from germline, CDR1 is LNHNV and CDR2 is YYDKDF (reference sequence). V gave up 0 bases and J gave up 6 bases, with 11 bases separating them. CDR3 nucleotide sequence: TGTGCCACCAGCAGAGATCGGGGAGTAGCTGAAGCTTTCTTT. Protein sequence: CATSRDRGVAEAFF.

The rearrangement joins TRBV7-2 to TRBJ2-1; D perhaps matches TRBD1 (6 bases). V dropped 5 bases and J dropped 3 bases, with 14 bases sitting between them. This CDR3 has 15 residues. From germline, CDR1 is SGHTA and CDR2 FQGNSA. CDR3 sequence reads: CASSHGGRFYNEQFF. The CDR3 nucleotides read TGTGCCAGCAGCCATGGGGGCAGGTTCTACAATGAGCAGTTCTTC. The variable domain in full, completed from reference TRBV7-2 and TRBJ2-1, reads GAGVSQSPSNKVTEKGKDVELRCDPISGHTALYWYRQSLGQGLEFLIYFQGNSAPDKSGLPSDRFSAERTGGSVSTLTIQRTQQEDSAVYLCASSHGGRFYNEQFFGPGTRLTVL.

The chain links TRBV9 to TRBJ2-1, with a weak D call TRBD2 (6 bases). There are 15 residues in the CDR3. Germline CDR1 is SGDLS and CDR2 is YYNGEE. With 0 bases removed from V and 3 bases from J, the gap between germline ends came to 10 bases. The CDR3 DNA is TGTGCCAGCAGCGTAGCTGGAGGGGTCTACAATGAGCAGTTCTTC. Translating gives CASSVAGGVYNEQFF.

This clone has a single count. This chain connects TRBV19 to TRBJ1-5, with D unclear. Germline values: CDR1 LNHDA, CDR2 SQIVND (reference sequence). Trimming took off 2 bases at V and 5 bases at J, with 10 bases between the two ends. CDR3 length equals 14 residues. CDR3 nucleotides: TGTGCCAGTAGTATAATTCTACGCGATCAGCCCCAGCATTTT. Protein sequence: CASSIILRDQPQHF. The full variable domain, with the rest looked up from reference TRBV19 and TRBJ1-5, is DGGITQSPKYLFRKEGQNVTLSCEQNLNHDAMYWYRQDPGQGLRLIYYSQIVNDFQKGDIAEGYSVSREKKESFPLTVTSAQKNPTAFYLCASSIILRDQPQHFGDGTRLSIL.

This clone was counted a single time. This chain uses TRBV5-4 with TRBJ1-2; 9 bases match TRBD1. This CDR3 is built from 13 residues. Germline V gives CDR1 SGHNT, CDR2 YYREEE (reference sequence). Unmatched junction bases numbered 6, after V lost 7 bases and J lost 5 bases. The CDR3 nucleotides are TGTGCCAGCGGCACAGGGGGCGGTTATGGCTACACCTTC. This encodes CASGTGGGYGYTF.

V and J are TRBV6-5 and TRBJ1-5; 7 positions match TRBD1. This CDR3 comprises 14 residues. Germline values: CDR1 MNHEY, CDR2 SVGAGI. V gave up 6 bases and J gave up 4 bases; unmatched junction bases: 6. The CDR3 DNA sequence: TGTGCCAGCAGCCTGGCAGGGGGTAATCAGCCCCAGCATTTT. Translated: CASSLAGGNQPQHF.

V and J are TRBV7-9 and TRBJ1-1, with D uncertain. The length of the CDR3 is 16 residues. V dropped 8 bases and J dropped 3 bases, with 22 bases sitting between them. Germline lookup yields CDR1 SEHNR and CDR2 FQNEAQ (reference sequence). CDR3 nucleotides: TGTGCCAGCCCCCCGTATCCAGTCGGGCGGGACACTGAAGCTTTCTTT. Residues: CASPPYPVGRDTEAFF.

The rearrangement joins TRBV6-5 to TRBJ1-1, with 9 bases matching TRBD1. The V gene's germline CDR1 is MNHEY and CDR2 SVGAGI. The length of the CDR3 is 15 residues. V shed 5 bases, J shed 0 bases, and the junction held 4 bases outside the gene matches. DNA for the CDR3: TGTGCCAGCAGTACCCGGGACAGGGTGAACACTGAAGCTTTCTTT. Translated: CASSTRDRVNTEAFF.

This chain joins TRBV28 and TRBJ2-6, with D possibly being TRBD1 (6 bases). Per the germline V gene, CDR1 is MDHEN and CDR2 is SYDVKM. The V gene lost 4 bases and the J gene lost 0 bases, with 22 bases spanning the gap. The CDR3 runs to 20 residues. The CDR3 loop is CASSSDTGTILFSGANVLTF. The CDR3 DNA follows: TGTGCCAGCAGTTCAGACACCGGGACAATTCTGTTCTCTGGGGCCAACGTCCTGACTTTC.

The chain recombines TRBV6-5 with TRBJ2-2, with TRBD2 matching over 9 bases. Germline V gives CDR1 MNHEY, CDR2 SVGAGI. The J segment lost 3 bases and the V segment lost 8 bases, leaving 4 bases of the junction unmatched. This CDR3 comprises 14 residues. CDR3: CASERGADTGELFF. The CDR3 DNA reads as TGTGCCAGCGAGCGGGGGGCTGACACCGGGGAGCTGTTTTTT.

The V call is TRBV5-5, the J call TRBJ2-3, with 9 bases that match TRBD2. Germline lookup yields CDR1 SGHKS and CDR2 YYEKEE (reference sequence). This CDR3 comprises 14 residues. Trimming at V came to 4 bases and at J to 6 bases, leaving 6 bases not matched to a gene. The CDR3 sequence: CASSPIAGVDTQYF. For the CDR3, the DNA is TGTGCCAGCAGCCCAATAGCGGGAGTTGATACGCAGTATTTT. Together with reference TRBV5-5 and TRBJ2-3, the CDR3 gives the full variable domain: DAGVTQSPTHLIKTRGQQVTLRCSPISGHKSVSWYQQVLGQGPQFIFQYYEKEERGRGNFPDRFSARQFPNYSSELNVNALLLGDSALYLCASSPIAGVDTQYFGPGTRLTVL.

This rearrangement joins TRBV18 to TRBJ2-6, with TRBD2 matching 7 bases. Germline V gene lookup returns CDR1 KGHSH and CDR2 LQKENI. This CDR3 is built from 15 residues. Trimming cost V 5 bases and J 4 bases; bases outside gene matches: 5. CDR3 DNA sequence: TGTGCCAGCTCAACGAGCGGGGCCGGGGCCAACGTCCTGACTTTC. Amino acid sequence: CASSTSGAGANVLTF.

The rearrangement joins TRBV28 to TRBJ1-4; TRBD1 matches 8 bases. Germline lookup yields CDR1 MDHEN and CDR2 SYDVKM. With V trimmed by 6 bases and J by 8 bases, 8 bases remained unmatched. CDR3 length: 14 amino acids. The chain's CDR3 is CASSLRGLGEKLFF. CDR3 bases: TGTGCCAGCAGCCTCAGGGGGCTGGGGGAAAAACTGTTTTTT.

The table lists this clone with a count of one. DNA for the CDR3: TGCGCCAGCAGCCCGGGACTAGCGGCCACCCAAGAGACCCAGTACTTC. It codes for CASSPGLAATQETQYF. The V gene is TRBV4-1, the J gene TRBJ2-5; 11 bases map to TRBD2. From germline, CDR1 is MGHRA and CDR2 YSYEKL. Trimming at V came to 4 bases and at J to 1 base, leaving 5 bases not matched to a gene. The CDR3 is made up of 16 amino acids.

V and J are TRBV11-2 and TRBJ2-7; possibly TRBD1 for D (7 bases). V was pared by 5 bases and J by 5 bases, with 28 bases between. The length of the CDR3 is 18 residues. Germline V gene data show CDR1 as SGHAT and CDR2 as FQNNGV. The CDR3 region is CASSPQSVGGQPPDEQYF. CDR3 nucleotides: TGTGCCAGCAGCCCACAATCGGTCGGGGGACAGCCCCCTGACGAGCAGTACTTC.

J is TRBJ1-4 and V is TRBV5-4; tentatively, D is TRBD1 (5 bases). Germline V gene data show CDR1 as SGHNT and CDR2 as YYREEE (reference sequence). The CDR3 consists of 17 residues. The V end was cut by 2 bases, the J end by 5 bases, with 19 bases between. CDR3 protein: CASSFASWGVGNEKLFF. The CDR3 nucleotides are TGTGCCAGCAGCTTTGCCTCGTGGGGGGTCGGGAATGAAAAACTGTTTTTT.

This clone came up once. The chain employs TRBV29-1 and TRBJ2-2; 7 bases match TRBD2. The germline CDR1 and CDR2 sequences are SQVTM and ANQGSEA. V dropped 3 bases and J dropped 7; count of bases not matched to a gene: 11. This CDR3 is 15 amino acids long. CDR3 sequence: CSVDGRERFGGELFF. CDR3 bases: TGCAGCGTTGATGGGCGGGAGAGGTTTGGCGGGGAGCTGTTTTTT.

The chain links TRBV28 to TRBJ1-2; D is perhaps TRBD1 (6 bases). The CDR3 runs 15 residues. The germline V gene has CDR1 MDHEN and CDR2 SYDVKM. The V and J ends lost 5 bases and 4 bases respectively, with 17 bases between them. The CDR3 DNA reads TGTGCCAGCAGTCGTCCGCCAACAGGGACCTATGGCTACACCTTC. As protein: CASSRPPTGTYGYTF.

This rearrangement joins TRBV12-3 or TRBV12-4 to TRBJ1-2; TRBD1 matches 7 bases. Losses at the gene ends were 2 bases for V and 8 bases for J; bases not matched to a gene: 5. The CDR3 loop spans 13 amino acids. In nucleotides, the CDR3 is TGTGCCAGCAGTTTAACGAACAGGGGAGGCTACACCTTC. This sequence encodes CASSLTNRGGYTF.

The chain is built from TRBV7-3 and TRBJ2-5; 12 nucleotides agree with TRBD2. J was trimmed by 5 bases and V by 3 bases; bases with no gene match: 4. The germline CDR1 and CDR2 sequences are SGHTA and FQGTGA. The CDR3 has 15 amino acids. CDR3 loop: CASSFLAGGLETQYF. The CDR3 coding sequence is TGTGCCAGCAGCTTTCTAGCGGGGGGGCTGGAGACCCAGTACTTC.

The rearrangement links TRBV2 to TRBJ1-2, with D possibly being TRBD1 (5 bases). The CDR3 length is 15 residues. Germline CDR1 reads SNHLY; CDR2 reads FYNNEI. Trimming took 7 bases from V and 8 from J, leaving 23 bases between them. CDR3 sequence: CASIEARSGAEGYTF. The CDR3 DNA reads TGTGCCAGCATAGAGGCTCGAAGTGGGGCGGAGGGCTACACCTTC. The whole variable domain, remainder taken from reference TRBV2 and TRBJ1-2, is EPEVTQTPSHQVTQMGQEVILRCVPISNHLYFYWYRQILGQKVEFLVSFYNNEISEKSEIFDDQFSVERPDGSNFTLKIRSTKLEDSAMYFCASIEARSGAEGYTFGSGTRLTVV.

The rearrangement uses TRBV5-1 and TRBJ1-6; D might be TRBD1 (6 bases). Trimming removed 4 bases from V and 5 bases from J, with 16 bases in between. Germline values: CDR1 SGHRS, CDR2 YFSETQ. This CDR3 contains 16 residues. CDR3 coding DNA: TGCGCCAGCAGCGCAACCACAGGGTCCGATAATTCACCCCTCCACTTT. It yields the protein CASSATTGSDNSPLHF.

This clone appeared once. The chain couples TRBV27 to TRBJ2-7, with 9 positions matching TRBD2. Germline V gene lookup returns CDR1 MNHEY and CDR2 SMNVEV (reference sequence). V gave up 3 bases and J gave up 3 bases; unmatched junction bases: 6. The length of the CDR3 is 15 residues. CDR3 DNA: TGTGCCAGCAGTTTGAGACTAGCGGTGATCTACGAGCAGTACTTC. The encoded protein is CASSLRLAVIYEQYF.

This chain uses TRBV5-6 with TRBJ2-7, with TRBD1 matching over 7 bases. From germline, CDR1 is SGHDT and CDR2 YYEEEE. The CDR3 sequence is 12 residues long. The trim removed 4 bases at V and 9 bases at J, leaving 7 bases unmatched. The CDR3 DNA is TGTGCCAGCAGCATGTACAGGGGACGGCAGTACTTC. Residues: CASSMYRGRQYF.

The chain links TRBV7-2 to TRBJ1-4, with D hard to call. Per the germline V gene, CDR1 is SGHTA and CDR2 is FQGNSA. Trimming took 0 bases from V and 7 from J, leaving 15 bases between them. The CDR3 contains 16 residues. The CDR3 spells CASSLAAVERVEKLFF. The CDR3 DNA sequence: TGTGCCAGCAGCTTAGCGGCAGTGGAGAGGGTTGAAAAACTGTTTTTT.

V and J are TRBV10-2 and TRBJ2-1, with 11 nucleotides matching TRBD2. This CDR3 is 15 amino acids long. Trimming took 6 bases from V and 4 from J; bases not matched to a gene: 5. Germline V gives CDR1 WSHSY, CDR2 SAAADI. The CDR3 reads CASRAGTSGYNEQFF. The CDR3 DNA follows: TGCGCCAGCAGGGCCGGGACTAGCGGATACAATGAGCAGTTCTTC.